This T cell receptor beta chain was sequenced in a study of control samples from healthy donors and cancer patients. Data came from immunoSEQ multiplex PCR; TCRdb stores just in-frame clones and leaves some out. This table has approximately 170,000 clones, around 93% appearing once. With 4 bases clipped from V and 8 bases from J, the junction kept 8 bases outside the gene matches. Germline CDR1 KGHSH, CDR2 LQKENI. CDR3 size: 15 residues. The rearrangement uses TRBV18 and TRBJ1-6, with 7 positions matching TRBD1. The source material was blood. The TCR comes from a woman aged 55-70 years in good health. The CDR3 spells CASSQEQGTDSPLHF. In DNA form, the CDR3 reads TGTGCCAGCTCACAAGAACAGGGGACGGATTCACCCCTCCACTTT.